The clone carrying this T cell receptor beta chain is a singleton in its sample. The protocol was immunoSEQ multiplex PCR, while the TCRdb copy is restricted to in-frame clones and leaves out a portion. This sample has about 100,000 clones, with around 92% found just once. The data are from a study of T cell changes during pregnancy in multiple sclerosis. Deletions cut 0 bases from V and 2 bases from J, with 13 bases between. The CDR3 contains 16 residues. The germline V gene has CDR1 MNHNY and CDR2 SVGAGI (reference sequence). The chain couples TRBV6-6 to TRBJ1-2; tentative D call: TRBD1 (6 bases). The TCR originated in a female donor with multiple sclerosis, enrolled in a pregnancy study. The sequencing used peripheral blood, collected after pregnancy. CDR3 amino acids: CASSYSETGTNYGYTF. CDR3 sequence (DNA): TGTGCCAGCAGTTACTCGGAGACAGGCACCAACTATGGCTACACCTTC.